These 23 T cell receptor beta chains came from one sample sequenced in a study of T cell responses to AZD1222 COVID-19 vaccine. Measured with immunoSEQ multiplex PCR; TCRdb has only the in-frame clones, and not every one. The sample records 130,000 or so clones, around nine tenths being singletons. The sequencing here drew on peripheral blood, taken on day 0 of AZD1222 vaccination. The receptors originated from an adult in good health.

This clone is a singleton in its sample. V is TRBV7-2 and J is TRBJ1-2, with TRBD1 matching 8 bases. J was trimmed by 8 bases and V by 3 bases; bases with no gene match: 5. The CDR3 has 13 amino acids. Germline loops: CDR1 SGHTA, CDR2 FQGNSA. CDR3 DNA: TGTGCCAGCAGCTTCCGGACAGGGCACGGCTACACCTTC. Encoded protein: CASSFRTGHGYTF.

The V gene is TRBV6-5, the J gene TRBJ1-6; TRBD1 agrees at 10 bases. The CDR3 is 15 residues long. Germline CDR1 reads MNHEY; CDR2 reads SVGAGI. V lost 5 bases, J lost 11 bases, and 9 bases stayed unmatched. CDR3 protein: CASSTAGQGQTPLHF. For the CDR3, the DNA is TGTGCCAGCAGTACTGCGGGACAGGGGCAGACACCCCTCCACTTT.

The chain combines TRBV6-5 with TRBJ2-2, with D maybe TRBD1 (6 bases). Germline V gene data show CDR1 as MNHEY and CDR2 as SVGAGI. Deletions cut 5 bases from V and 6 bases from J, with 10 bases between. The CDR3 is made up of 13 amino acids. This CDR3 reads CASSLDRPGELFF. Written as DNA, the CDR3 is TGTGCCAGCAGTCTTGACAGGCCCGGGGAGCTGTTTTTT.

This clone was observed once. The V gene is TRBV7-3, the J gene TRBJ2-5, with 8 bases that match TRBD2. The ends lost 5 bases at V and 2 bases at J; junction bases unmatched: 4. This CDR3 is 14 amino acids long. Germline V gives CDR1 SGHTA, CDR2 FQGTGA. The CDR3 spells CASSTRGGQETQYF. The CDR3 DNA follows: TGTGCCAGCAGCACACGGGGGGGTCAAGAGACCCAGTACTTC.

This chain links TRBV6-6 with TRBJ1-2, with D possibly matching TRBD1 (6 bases). V was pared by 5 bases and J by 4 bases, with 17 bases between. The CDR3 runs 15 residues. Germline V gene lookup returns CDR1 MNHNY and CDR2 SVGAGI (reference sequence). CDR3 residues: CASSPSQGLGYGYTF. CDR3 sequence (DNA): TGTGCCAGCAGTCCCTCTCAGGGGCTGGGCTATGGCTACACCTTC.

V gene TRBV18 combines with J gene TRBJ2-5, with 10 bases that match TRBD1. There are 15 residues in the CDR3. V lost 3 bases and J lost 2; bases outside the gene matches: 3. Germline CDR1 reads KGHSH; CDR2 reads LQKENI. In nucleotides, the CDR3 is TGTGCCAGCTCACCCAGACAGGGGGCTCAAGAGACCCAGTACTTC. The encoded protein is CASSPRQGAQETQYF. The full variable domain, in which reference TRBV18 and TRBJ2-5 provide the parts outside the CDR3, is NAGVMQNPRHLVRRRGQEARLRCSPMKGHSHVYWYRQLPEEGLKFMVYLQKENIIDESGMPKERFSAEFPKEGPSILRIQQVVRGDSAAYFCASSPRQGAQETQYFGPGTRLLVL.

The chain is built from TRBV12-3 or TRBV12-4 and TRBJ2-1; D is perhaps TRBD1 (6 bases). With 5 bases removed from V and 10 bases from J, the gap between germline ends came to 9 bases. This CDR3 is built from 11 residues. The CDR3 DNA reads TGTGCCAGCAGTGTCGGGACAGAGCAGTTCTTC. Its protein product is CASSVGTEQFF.

This sequence joins TRBV2 and TRBJ1-1; D remains ambiguous. Between the trimmed V and J ends, which lost 6 bases and 0 bases, there was a span of 14 bases. This CDR3 has 15 residues. Per germline, CDR1 SNHLY and CDR2 FYNNEI. The CDR3 DNA is TGTGCCAGCAGAGGGATAGGTAACATGAACACTGAAGCTTTCTTT. Translated, it gives CASRGIGNMNTEAFF.

The rearrangement joins TRBV10-3 to TRBJ2-1, with 10 bases aligning to TRBD2. This CDR3 comprises 16 residues. The V segment lost 3 bases and the J segment 7 bases; nucleotides outside the gene matches: 9. CDR1 ENHRY and CDR2 SYGVKD come from the germline V gene. The CDR3 nucleotides are TGTGCCATCAGTGACCCCGGGACTAGCGCCATGAATGAGCAGTTCTTC. It yields the protein CAISDPGTSAMNEQFF.

The chain has TRBV7-3 and TRBJ2-5; 13 nucleotides match TRBD2. The CDR3 has 15 amino acids. The germline CDR1 and CDR2 sequences are SGHTA and FQGTGA. Germline trimming cut 5 bases from V and 4 bases from J; bases unmatched to any gene: 4. The CDR3 nucleotides are TGTGCCAGCAGCGCGGGACTAGCGGGATCAGAGACCCAGTACTTC. It translates to CASSAGLAGSETQYF.

This sequence joins TRBV20-1 and TRBJ1-2; no firm D call. Germline CDR1 is DFQATT and CDR2 is SNEGSKA (reference sequence). The CDR3 loop spans 12 amino acids. Trimming took 3 bases from V and 4 from J, leaving 9 bases between them. Written as DNA, the CDR3 is TGCAGTGCTAGTGCACCTACCTATGGCTACACCTTC. This codes for CSASAPTYGYTF.

This chain joins TRBV18 and TRBJ1-1, with a tentative D call TRBD1 (6 bases). Trimming took 3 bases from V and 0 from J, leaving 14 bases between them. Looked up from germline, CDR1 is KGHSH and CDR2 is LQKENI. The CDR3 consists of 16 residues. This CDR3 is CASSPAGGGLNTEAFF. In DNA form, the CDR3 reads TGTGCCAGCTCACCCGCCGGGGGCGGACTGAACACTGAAGCTTTCTTT.

The rearrangement joins TRBV7-2 to TRBJ1-1; TRBD1 aligns across 9 bases. The CDR3 contains 14 residues. Looked up from germline, CDR1 is SGHTA and CDR2 is FQGNSA. With V trimmed by 4 bases and J by 4 bases, 4 bases remained unmatched. The CDR3 sequence: CASSWDRAGTEAFF. For the CDR3, the DNA is TGTGCCAGCAGCTGGGACAGGGCAGGCACTGAAGCTTTCTTT.

This chain joins TRBV6-4 and TRBJ2-2; tentatively, D is TRBD1 (6 bases). V was cut by 5 bases and J by 5 bases, with 15 bases left in between. Per the germline V gene, CDR1 is MRHNA and CDR2 is SNTAGT. The CDR3 is 15 amino acids. The CDR3 bases are TGTGCCAGCAGTAGACAGGTCGGGCAAACCGGGGAGCTGTTTTTT. The encoded protein is CASSRQVGQTGELFF.

DNA of the CDR3: TGTGCCAGCAGCTTCGACAGGGAAGCCTATGGCTACACCTTC. As protein: CASSFDREAYGYTF. This chain uses TRBV7-9 with TRBJ1-2; TRBD1 matches 7 bases. Germline CDR1 reads SEHNR; CDR2 reads FQNEAQ (reference sequence). V trimming: 3 bases; J trimming: 4 bases; junction bases outside the gene matches: 5. The length of the CDR3 is 14 residues.

This chain uses TRBV5-1 with TRBJ1-1; 8 nucleotides line up with TRBD1. V shed 6 bases and J 3 bases; nucleotides not matched to a gene: 7. This CDR3 spans 14 amino acids. CDR1 and CDR2 from the germline V gene are SGHRS and YFSETQ. The CDR3 DNA sequence: TGCGCCAGCACCTTCATGGACAGGGACACTGAAGCTTTCTTT. Amino acids: CASTFMDRDTEAFF.

The chain couples TRBV5-1 to TRBJ1-2, with TRBD1 matching over 8 bases. CDR1 and CDR2 from the germline V gene are SGHRS and YFSETQ. V was pared by 0 bases and J by 9 bases, with 7 bases of the junction left unmatched. There are 14 residues in the CDR3. CDR3 nucleotide sequence: TGCGCCAGCAGCTTGGCGCAGGGGGCGGTTAGCTACACCTTC. Protein sequence: CASSLAQGAVSYTF.

The chain uses TRBV14 and TRBJ2-7; 8 bases fit TRBD1. V lost 0 bases, J lost 2 bases, and 9 bases stayed unmatched. This CDR3 has 17 amino acids. CDR1 and CDR2 (germline): SGHDN, FVKESK. CDR3 region: CASSQDREETGAYEQYF. CDR3 bases: TGTGCCAGCAGCCAAGATCGAGAGGAGACAGGGGCCTACGAGCAGTACTTC.

The chain employs TRBV5-1 and TRBJ1-2; no definite D call. The germline V gene encodes CDR1 SGHRS and CDR2 YFSETQ. With 4 bases removed from V and 3 bases from J, the gap between germline ends came to 13 bases. The CDR3 runs 14 residues. The CDR3 spells CASSPGIEHYGYTF. Here the CDR3 DNA reads TGCGCCAGCAGCCCCGGAATTGAACACTATGGCTACACCTTC.

This rearrangement joins TRBV29-1 to TRBJ1-1; D may be TRBD1 (6 bases). Germline CDR1 and CDR2: SQVTM and ANQGSEA. The length of the CDR3 is 14 residues. Trimming took 7 bases from V and 0 from J, leaving 15 bases between them. The CDR3 DNA follows: TGCAGCGCCCAGCGGACAGTTTTGAACACTGAAGCTTTCTTT. The encoded protein is CSAQRTVLNTEAFF.

The rearrangement links TRBV7-9 to TRBJ1-1; D may be TRBD1 (5 bases). V lost 3 bases to trimming and J lost 1 base, with 9 bases between them. In germline, CDR1 is SEHNR, CDR2 FQNEAQ (reference sequence). CDR3 length: 14 residues. The CDR3 protein is CASSFGGPNTEAFF. The CDR3, as DNA: TGTGCCAGCAGCTTTGGGGGTCCGAACACTGAAGCTTTCTTT. Variable domain in full (rest from reference TRBV7-9 and TRBJ1-1): DTGVSQNPRHKITKRGQNVTFRCDPISEHNRLYWYRQTLGQGPEFLTYFQNEAQLEKSRLLSDRFSAERPKGSFSTLEIQRTEQGDSAMYLCASSFGGPNTEAFFGQGTRLTVV.

The chain is built from TRBV2 and TRBJ1-2; D is perhaps TRBD1 (5 bases). The length of the CDR3 is 14 residues. The germline gives CDR1 SNHLY, CDR2 FYNNEI. Trimming pared 5 bases from V and 5 bases from J, leaving 15 bases between. DNA for the CDR3: TGTGCCAGCAGTACCCGGGGGGATGGGTATGGCTACACCTTC. Amino acid sequence: CASSTRGDGYGYTF.

V gene TRBV5-1 combines with J gene TRBJ2-7; a weak D match, TRBD2 (6 bases). Trimming took 2 bases from V and 7 from J, leaving 19 bases between them. Per germline, CDR1 SGHRS and CDR2 YFSETQ. CDR3 size: 15 residues. The CDR3 sequence is CASSLGGQRGGEQYF. CDR3 nucleotide sequence: TGCGCCAGCAGCTTAGGAGGGCAGAGAGGAGGGGAGCAGTACTTC. The variable domain in full, with the rest retrieved from reference TRBV5-1 and TRBJ2-7, is KAGVTQTPRYLIKTRGQQVTLSCSPISGHRSVSWYQQTPGQGLQFLFEYFSETQRNKGNFPGRFSGRQFSNSRSEMNVSTLELGDSALYLCASSLGGQRGGEQYFGPGTRLTVT.